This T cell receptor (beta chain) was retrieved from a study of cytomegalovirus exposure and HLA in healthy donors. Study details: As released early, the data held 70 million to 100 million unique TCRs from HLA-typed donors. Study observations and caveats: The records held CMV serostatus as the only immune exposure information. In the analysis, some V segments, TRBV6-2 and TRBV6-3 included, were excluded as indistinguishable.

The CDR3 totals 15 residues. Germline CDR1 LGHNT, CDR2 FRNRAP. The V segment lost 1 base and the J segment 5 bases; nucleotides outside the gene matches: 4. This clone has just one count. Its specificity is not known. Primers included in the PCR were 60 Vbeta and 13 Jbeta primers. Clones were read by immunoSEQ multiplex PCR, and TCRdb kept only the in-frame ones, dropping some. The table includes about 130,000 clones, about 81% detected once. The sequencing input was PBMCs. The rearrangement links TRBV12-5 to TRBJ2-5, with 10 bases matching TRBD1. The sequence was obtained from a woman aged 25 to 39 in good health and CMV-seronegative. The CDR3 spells CASGLGQGARETQYF. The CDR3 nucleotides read TGTGCTAGTGGTTTGGGACAGGGGGCGCGTGAGACCCAGTACTTC.